Here is one T cell receptor beta chain with its context. The antigen remains unidentified. The sample comes from a study of cytomegalovirus exposure and HLA in healthy donors. The V segment lost 3 bases and the J segment 3 bases; nucleotides outside the gene matches: 2. CDR1 is LNHDA and CDR2 is SQIVND in the germline V gene (reference sequence). This CDR3 has 14 amino acids. General observations from the study: The study labeled more than 150 TCR beta chains cytomegalovirus-associated. No immune exposure information besides CMV serostatus was available. Indistinguishability led to the exclusion of some V segments, TRBV6-2 and TRBV6-3 included.

PCR was performed using 60 Vbeta and 13 Jbeta primers. Libraries were prepared by immunoSEQ multiplex PCR; TCRdb keeps only in-frame clonotypes and omits some of them. The top ten hold 4% to 6.5% of the sample, which has around 150,000 clones, more than 75% seen once. The chain combines TRBV19 with TRBJ2-7; TRBD1 aligns across 10 bases. Material: PBMCs. This TCR came from a woman aged 30 to 39 in good health and CMV-seronegative. The CDR3 loop reads CASSIGQGDYEQYF. CDR3 bases: TGTGCCAGTAGTATTGGACAGGGGGACTACGAGCAGTACTTC.